What follows is one T cell receptor (beta chain) and its context. No antigen is known for it. At one boundary the junction diverges from the germline segment, which might be a read error. The CDR3 spans 14 residues. Germline CDR1 reads MNHNS; CDR2 reads SASEGT. This sample was taken from a study of T cell repertoires in cytomegalovirus infection. About the research overall: Based on public TCR beta signatures, there were indications of CMV infection and of a matching HLA type.

Findings of the study overall: Cumulative public TCR beta family frequency identified carriers of CMV plus the relevant HLA. HLA-C-restricted CMV-specific TCR beta clonotypes prevailed in the ex vivo response.

MiXCR, applied by TCRdb to the reads, yields one record per CDR3 protein. In the table there are a few hundred thousand distinct CDR3 sequences, 26% of which are singletons. The source material was PBMCs. The rearrangement joins TRBV6-1 to TRBJ1-1; no clear D. The origin of this receptor is a human donor in good health (CMV status not recorded). Some clones in this sample may be carry-over from other donors' samples. The CDR3 DNA is TGTGCCAGTAGTGGTACGGGGAAAGGGACTGAAGCTTTCTTT. It encodes CASSGTGKGTEAFF.